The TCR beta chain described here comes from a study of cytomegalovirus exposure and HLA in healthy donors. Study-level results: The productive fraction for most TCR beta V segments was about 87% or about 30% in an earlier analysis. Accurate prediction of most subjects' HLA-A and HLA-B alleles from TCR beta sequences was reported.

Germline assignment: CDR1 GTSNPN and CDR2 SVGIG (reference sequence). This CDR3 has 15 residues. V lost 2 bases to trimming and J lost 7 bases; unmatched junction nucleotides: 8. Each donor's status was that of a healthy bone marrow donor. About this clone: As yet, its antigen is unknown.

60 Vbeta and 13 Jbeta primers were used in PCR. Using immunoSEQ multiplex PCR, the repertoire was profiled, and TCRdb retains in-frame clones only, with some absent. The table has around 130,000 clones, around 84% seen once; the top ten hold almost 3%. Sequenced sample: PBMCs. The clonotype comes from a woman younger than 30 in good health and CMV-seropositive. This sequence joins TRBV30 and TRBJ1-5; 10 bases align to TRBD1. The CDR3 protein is CAWSTGQGGSQPQHF. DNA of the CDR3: TGTGCCTGGAGTACTGGACAGGGGGGGAGCCAGCCCCAGCATTTT.